The 24 T cell receptor beta chains presented below share a single source sample, sequenced in a study of CD4 T cells in relation to SARS-CoV-2 and coronaviruses. Here immunoSEQ multiplex PCR was the method, and the copy in TCRdb shows in-frame clones only, minus some. Among roughly 18,000 clones listed, around 77% were seen once. CD4+ T cells from unexposed donors were obtained before the COVID-19 pandemic (2011-2018). After about 11 days of culture, CD4+ T cells were isolated. No antigen has been assigned to these receptors. What was sequenced was CD4+ T cells from PBMCs, cultured in vitro. All receptors come from a human donor in good health.

There are a few counts of this clone. The CDR3 coding sequence is TGCGCCAGCAGCATATGGGCGCGTGAAAAACTGTTTTTT. This codes for CASSIWAREKLFF. V gene TRBV5-1 combines with J gene TRBJ1-4, with D unresolved. The CDR3 contains 13 residues. The V gene lost 4 bases and the J gene lost 7 bases, with 11 bases spanning the gap. From germline, CDR1 is SGHRS and CDR2 YFSETQ.

This chain links TRBV12-3 or TRBV12-4 with TRBJ2-2; 7 bases align to TRBD1. Losses at the gene ends were 6 bases for V and 8 bases for J; bases not matched to a gene: 6. There are 13 residues in the CDR3. CDR3 coding DNA: TGTGCCAGCAGGGAACAGGGGATTGGGGAGCTGTTTTTT. This encodes CASREQGIGELFF.

The V and J genes are TRBV7-7 and TRBJ2-1; 11 positions match TRBD2. This CDR3 is built from 15 residues. In germline, CDR1 is SSHAT, CDR2 FNYEAQ (reference sequence). V was clipped by 5 bases and J by 2 bases; unmatched bases: 2. CDR3 sequence: CASSEGLAAYNEQFF. The DNA of the CDR3 is TGTGCCAGCAGCGAGGGACTAGCGGCCTACAATGAGCAGTTCTTC. Complete variable domain (other parts from reference TRBV7-7 and TRBJ2-1): GAGVSQSPRYKVTKRGQDVTLRCDPISSHATLYWYQQALGQGPEFLTYFNYEAQPDKSGLPSDRFSAERPEGSISTLTIQRTEQRDSAMYRCASSEGLAAYNEQFFGPGTRLTVL.

This clone was seen more than once but under ten times. The chain carries TRBV2 and TRBJ2-2, with a weak D call TRBD1 (6 bases). The V gene lost 7 bases and the J gene lost 3 bases, with 12 bases spanning the gap. In germline, CDR1 is SNHLY, CDR2 FYNNEI. The CDR3 is 14 residues long. CDR3 coding DNA: TGTGCCAGCATTACAGGGTTCGACACCGGGGAGCTGTTTTTT. It is translated as CASITGFDTGELFF.

The chain couples TRBV6-1 to TRBJ2-7; perhaps TRBD1 as D (6 bases). CDR3 length: 13 residues. CDR1 MNHNS and CDR2 SASEGT come from the germline V gene. Trimming took 7 bases from V and 3 from J, leaving 13 bases between them. The CDR3 nucleotides read TGTGCCAGCACAATAGACAGGCGCTACGAGCAGTACTTC. Protein sequence: CASTIDRRYEQYF.

The CDR3 protein is CASSPPLGTTNEQFF. The DNA of the CDR3 is TGCGCCAGCAGCCCCCCCTTGGGGACTACCAATGAGCAGTTCTTC. The chain joins TRBV4-1 to TRBJ2-1; 7 bases map to TRBD2. Germline CDR1 MGHRA, CDR2 YSYEKL. The CDR3 contains 15 residues. The trim removed 4 bases at V and 6 bases at J, leaving 9 bases unmatched.

This clone was recorded once. The chain combines TRBV7-3 with TRBJ2-1; D remains ambiguous. Germline V gene lookup returns CDR1 SGHTA and CDR2 FQGTGA. V lost 0 bases and J lost 7, with 4 bases in between. CDR3 size: 12 residues. The CDR3 nucleotides read TGTGCCAGCAGCTTAACCAAAAATGAGCAGTTCTTC. Translating it yields CASSLTKNEQFF.

J is TRBJ2-7 and V is TRBV10-2; D is unclear. The CDR3 contains 12 residues. The germline V and J ends were trimmed by 0 bases and 2 bases, with 2 bases remaining between them. Germline loops: CDR1 WSHSY, CDR2 SAAADI. The CDR3, as DNA: TGCGCCAGCAGTGAGTCCGCCTACGAGCAGTACTTC. This translates into CASSESAYEQYF.

V is TRBV2 and J is TRBJ1-4, with 10 positions matching TRBD1. Trimming took 8 bases from V and 5 from J; bases not matched to a gene: 8. Germline loops: CDR1 SNHLY, CDR2 FYNNEI. The CDR3 sequence is 15 residues long. For the CDR3, the DNA is TGTGCCAGCCTGATAATGACAGGGGGCAATGAAAAACTGTTTTTT. Translated, it gives CASLIMTGGNEKLFF.

This CDR3 is CASSLVGTPRNEQFF. CDR3 coding DNA: TGTGCCAGCAGCTTAGTTGGGACCCCCCGGAATGAGCAGTTCTTC. The chain links TRBV7-2 to TRBJ2-1, with D possibly called TRBD1 or TRBD2 (5 bases each). V was shortened by 1 base and J by 7 bases, with 14 bases between the two germline ends. CDR3 length equals 15 residues. Looked up from germline, CDR1 is SGHTA and CDR2 is FQGNSA.

The chain links TRBV12-3 or TRBV12-4 to TRBJ1-4; D not resolved. V was pared by 3 bases and J by 6 bases, with 8 bases between. CDR3 length: 13 residues. The CDR3 sequence: CASSFSGDEKLFF. The CDR3 coding sequence is TGTGCCAGCAGTTTTTCTGGGGATGAAAAACTGTTTTTT.

This clone has only a few counts. The chain employs TRBV20-1 and TRBJ2-7; possibly TRBD1 or TRBD2 for D (5 bases each). Trimming took off 3 bases at V and 5 bases at J, with 8 bases between the two ends. Germline CDR1 and CDR2: DFQATT and SNEGSKA (reference sequence). The CDR3 totals 11 residues. CDR3 DNA: TGCAGTGCTAGGTTGGGGGACGAGCAGTACTTC. Protein: CSARLGDEQYF.

The chain uses TRBV12-3 or TRBV12-4 and TRBJ1-5, with D possibly being TRBD1 (5 bases). V was cut by 8 bases and J by 5 bases, with 13 bases left in between. This CDR3 comprises 13 residues. The DNA for the CDR3 is TGTGCCAGCCGAAGGGGCCCCTATCAGCCCCAGCATTTT. It yields the protein CASRRGPYQPQHF.

V usage is TRBV7-9 and J usage is TRBJ1-4; 9 nucleotides line up with TRBD1. V lost 4 bases to trimming and J lost 8 bases; unmatched junction nucleotides: 5. The germline V gene encodes CDR1 SEHNR and CDR2 FQNEAQ (reference sequence). The CDR3 has 14 residues. The CDR3, as DNA: TGTGCCAGCAGCTACGGGACAGGGTGGGAAAAACTGTTTTTT. The encoded protein is CASSYGTGWEKLFF. The whole variable domain, filled in from reference TRBV7-9 and TRBJ1-4, reads DTGVSQNPRHKITKRGQNVTFRCDPISEHNRLYWYRQTLGQGPEFLTYFQNEAQLEKSRLLSDRFSAERPKGSFSTLEIQRTEQGDSAMYLCASSYGTGWEKLFFGSGTQLSVL.

The chain has TRBV2 and TRBJ2-7; TRBD2 agrees at 7 bases. Trimming removed 1 base from V and 9 bases from J; junction bases left unmatched: 18. The CDR3 has 17 residues. CDR1 is SNHLY, CDR2 FYNNEI, per germline. The CDR3 nucleotides read TGTGCCAGCAGTGAAGTACCCAAAAACGAACTAGCGCGATGGCAGTACTTC. Encoded protein: CASSEVPKNELARWQYF.

Only a few counts were recorded for this clone. The rearrangement uses TRBV2 and TRBJ1-2, with a tentative D call TRBD1 (6 bases). V lost 5 bases and J lost 6, with 19 bases in between. There are 15 residues in the CDR3. Germline V gene data show CDR1 as SNHLY and CDR2 as FYNNEI. The CDR3 region is CASSSQGGQGNGYTF. The CDR3 DNA follows: TGTGCCAGCAGTTCCCAGGGTGGGCAGGGGAATGGCTACACCTTC.

The chain employs TRBV25-1 and TRBJ2-1, with TRBD1 matching over 7 bases. This CDR3 has 18 amino acids. Germline values: CDR1 MGHDK, CDR2 SYGVNS. After removal of 4 bases from V and 4 bases from J, the junction contained 16 bases not matched to a gene. The CDR3: CASSGRRGRDRDYNEQFF. CDR3 sequence (DNA): TGTGCCAGCAGTGGACGACGGGGCCGGGACAGAGATTACAATGAGCAGTTCTTC.

The rearrangement links TRBV12-3 or TRBV12-4 to TRBJ2-7, with unresolved D. CDR3 size: 13 residues. V lost 6 bases and J 4 bases, leaving 13 bases between the germline ends. The CDR3 sequence: CASRRGRRYEQYF. Written as DNA, the CDR3 is TGTGCCAGCAGGAGAGGCCGGAGATACGAGCAGTACTTC.

The J gene is TRBJ1-2, the V gene TRBV4-1, with 7 bases aligning to TRBD1. The CDR3 sequence is 15 residues long. Germline CDR1 MGHRA, CDR2 YSYEKL. The J segment lost 6 bases and the V segment lost 1 base, leaving 8 bases of the junction unmatched. The CDR3: CASSQVDRESDGYTF. The CDR3 DNA sequence: TGCGCCAGCAGCCAAGTAGACAGGGAGAGCGATGGCTACACCTTC.

This clone was counted a few times. The chain joins TRBV7-8 to TRBJ2-2; maybe TRBD1 (5 bases). V was cut by 2 bases and J by 7 bases, with 17 bases left in between. The CDR3 sequence is 16 residues long. The germline CDR1 and CDR2 sequences are SGHVS and FQNEAQ. CDR3 bases: TGTGCCAGCAGCTTATATGCGACAGTGAGATACGGGGAGCTGTTTTTT. It encodes CASSLYATVRYGELFF. Full variable domain (remainder filled in from reference TRBV7-8 and TRBJ2-2): GAGVSQSPRYKVAKRGQDVALRCDPISGHVSLFWYQQALGQGPEFLTYFQNEAQLDKSGLPSDRFFAERPEGSVSTLKIQRTQQEDSAVYLCASSLYATVRYGELFFGEGSRLTVL.

The chain recombines TRBV5-1 with TRBJ2-4; D gene ambiguous. V was clipped by 4 bases and J by 1 base, with 9 bases between them. Germline CDR1 and CDR2: SGHRS and YFSETQ. The CDR3 covers 14 residues. The CDR3 sequence is CASSPQGAKNIQYF. The CDR3 DNA follows: TGCGCCAGCAGCCCCCAAGGGGCCAAAAACATTCAGTACTTC.

A few counts support this clone. The V gene is TRBV6-6, the J gene TRBJ2-3; D is unresolved. Germline CDR1 is MNHNY and CDR2 is SVGAGI (reference sequence). The CDR3 length is 17 residues. Trimming cost V 5 bases and J 4 bases, with 22 bases left between them. This CDR3 is CASSPKLGTTPPDTQYF. The CDR3 bases are TGTGCCAGCAGTCCCAAGCTCGGTACGACGCCACCAGATACGCAGTATTTT.

As DNA, the CDR3 is TGTGCCAGCAGCTTCCTCGGGAGCTCCTACGAGCAGTACTTC. As protein: CASSFLGSSYEQYF. The rearrangement uses TRBV13 and TRBJ2-7; perhaps TRBD2 as D (6 bases). The CDR3 totals 14 residues. V lost 3 bases, J lost 0 bases, and 9 bases lay in between. Germline values: CDR1 PRHDT, CDR2 FYEKMQ (reference sequence).

J is TRBJ2-7 and V is TRBV25-1; possibly TRBD1 for D (5 bases). The CDR3 runs 12 residues. Per germline, CDR1 MGHDK and CDR2 SYGVNS. V lost 8 bases, J lost 4 bases, and 12 bases lay in between. DNA of the CDR3: TGTGCCAGCGCGCAGGGTGGGTACGAGCAGTACTTC. Its translation: CASAQGGYEQYF.